This TCR beta chain appears in the sequencing data of a study of early T cells in non-severe SARS-CoV-2 infection. Background on the study: Alpha and beta chains were unpaired, from unsorted whole-blood bulk RNA.

TCRdb fed the 5' RACE reads into MiXCR, producing one record per CDR3 protein. The sample has tens of thousands of distinct CDR3 sequences; over 9.5% are singletons. The V and J ends lost 6 bases and 8 bases respectively, with 10 bases between them. The CDR3 totals 11 residues. CDR1 is MDHEN, CDR2 SYDVKM, per germline. The sample was whole blood, taken at baseline. This clonotype was sampled from an adult who was a healthcare worker with PCR-confirmed SARS-CoV-2 infection or an uninfected control (not recorded which). This chain links TRBV28 with TRBJ1-2; D is unclear. In DNA, the CDR3 is TGTGCCAGCAGGACGACTAGAGGCTACACCTTC. It is translated as CASRTTRGYTF.